The T cell receptor beta chain described here comes from a study of OX40 agonist ivuxolimab in advanced cancers. Study details: Ivuxolimab, an antibody acting as an agonist of OX40 (CD134), was used to treat patients. The group had a mean age of about 64 years, ranged from roughly 20 to 79, and was roughly 80% male. People who had prior anti-PD-1, anti-PD-L1 or anti-CTLA-4 therapy could take part, and around 40% had some.

Autoimmune disease history or systemic immunosuppression barred patients. This table comes from immunoSEQ multiplex PCR, and its TCRdb copy is limited to in-frame clones, with some not included. This table has some 61,000 clones, about three quarters appearing once. This CDR3 spans 13 amino acids. Germline CDR1 SGHTA, CDR2 FQGTGA. V lost 6 bases, J lost 4 bases, and 9 bases lay in between. Sequencing used CD4+ or CD8+ T cells sorted from blood, obtained in a trial of the OX40 agonist ivuxolimab. This TCR came from an adult with an advanced solid tumor such as melanoma, head and neck, liver or kidney cancer. The chain joins TRBV7-3 to TRBJ2-2, with D hard to call. In DNA form, the CDR3 reads TGTGCCAGCAGGCAACTCGGCACCGGGGAGCTGTTTTTT. Its translation: CASRQLGTGELFF.